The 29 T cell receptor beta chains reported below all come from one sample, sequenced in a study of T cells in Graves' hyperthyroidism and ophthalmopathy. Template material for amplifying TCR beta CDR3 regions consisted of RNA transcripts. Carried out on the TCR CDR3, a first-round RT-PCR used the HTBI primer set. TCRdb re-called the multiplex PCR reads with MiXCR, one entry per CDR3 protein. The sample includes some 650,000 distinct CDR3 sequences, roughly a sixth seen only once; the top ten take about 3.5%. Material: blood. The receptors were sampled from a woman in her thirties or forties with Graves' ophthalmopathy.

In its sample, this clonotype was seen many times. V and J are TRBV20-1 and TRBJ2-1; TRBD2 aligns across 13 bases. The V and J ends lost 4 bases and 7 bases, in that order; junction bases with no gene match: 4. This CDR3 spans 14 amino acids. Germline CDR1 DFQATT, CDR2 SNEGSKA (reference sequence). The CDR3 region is CSAMGTSGTNEQFF. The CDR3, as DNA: TGCAGTGCTATGGGGACTAGCGGGACTAATGAGCAGTTCTTC.

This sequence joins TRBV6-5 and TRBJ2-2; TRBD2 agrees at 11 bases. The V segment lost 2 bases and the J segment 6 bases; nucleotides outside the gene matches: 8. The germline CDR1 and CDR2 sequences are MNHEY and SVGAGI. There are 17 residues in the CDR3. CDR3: CASSYRVAGGQSGELFF. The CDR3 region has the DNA TGTGCCAGCAGTTACCGGGTAGCGGGGGGGCAGTCCGGGGAGCTGTTTTTT.

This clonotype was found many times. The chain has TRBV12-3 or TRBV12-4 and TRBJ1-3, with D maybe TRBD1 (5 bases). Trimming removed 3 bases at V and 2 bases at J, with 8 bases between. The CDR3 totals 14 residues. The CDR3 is CASSFGGAGNTIYF. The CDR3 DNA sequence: TGTGCCAGCAGTTTTGGGGGTGCTGGAAACACCATATATTTT.

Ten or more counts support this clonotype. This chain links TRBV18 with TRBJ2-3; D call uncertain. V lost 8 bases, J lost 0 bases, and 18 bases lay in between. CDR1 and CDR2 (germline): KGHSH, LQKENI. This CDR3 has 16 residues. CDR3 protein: CASSPRAGASTDTQYF. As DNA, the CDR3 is TGTGCCAGCAGCCCTCGGGCCGGCGCCAGCACAGATACGCAGTATTTT.

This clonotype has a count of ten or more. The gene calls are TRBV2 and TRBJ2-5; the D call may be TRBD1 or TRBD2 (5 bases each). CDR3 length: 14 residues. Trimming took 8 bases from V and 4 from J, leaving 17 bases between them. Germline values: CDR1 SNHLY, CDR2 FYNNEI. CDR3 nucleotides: TGTGCCAGCGGACCACATTTGGGGACAGAGACCCAGTACTTC. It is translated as CASGPHLGTETQYF.

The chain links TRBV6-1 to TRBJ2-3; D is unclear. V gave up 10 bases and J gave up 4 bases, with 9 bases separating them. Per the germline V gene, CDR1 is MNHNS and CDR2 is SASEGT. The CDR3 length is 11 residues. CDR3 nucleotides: TGTGCCACCCTTCGGGCAGATACGCAGTATTTT. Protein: CATLRADTQYF.

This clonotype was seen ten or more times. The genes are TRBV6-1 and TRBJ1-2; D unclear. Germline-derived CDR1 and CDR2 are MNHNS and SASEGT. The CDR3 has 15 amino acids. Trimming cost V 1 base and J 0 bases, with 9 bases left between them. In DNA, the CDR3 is TGTGCCAGCAGTGAAGATTGGGGATCTAACTATGGCTACACCTTC. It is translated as CASSEDWGSNYGYTF.

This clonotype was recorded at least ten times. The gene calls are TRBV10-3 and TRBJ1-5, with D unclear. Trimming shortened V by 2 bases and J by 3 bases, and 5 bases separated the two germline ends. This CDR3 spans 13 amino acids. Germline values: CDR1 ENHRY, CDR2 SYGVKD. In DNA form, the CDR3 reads TGTGCCATCAGTGAGGGCGTCAATCAGCCCCAGCATTTT. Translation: CAISEGVNQPQHF.

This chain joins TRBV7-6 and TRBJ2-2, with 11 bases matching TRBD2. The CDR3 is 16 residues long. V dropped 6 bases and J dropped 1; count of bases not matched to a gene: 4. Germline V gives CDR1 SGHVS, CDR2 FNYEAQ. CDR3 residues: CASSSSGGQNTGELFF. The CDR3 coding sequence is TGTGCCAGCAGTTCTAGCGGGGGGCAGAACACCGGGGAGCTGTTTTTT.

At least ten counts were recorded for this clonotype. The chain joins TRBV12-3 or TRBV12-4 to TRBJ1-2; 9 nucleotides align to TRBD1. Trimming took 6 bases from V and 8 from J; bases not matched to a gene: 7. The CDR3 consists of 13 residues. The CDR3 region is CASRRTGALGYTF. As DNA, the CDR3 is TGTGCCAGCAGGAGGACAGGGGCTCTGGGCTACACCTTC.

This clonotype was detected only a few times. The DNA for the CDR3 is TGCAGTGCTAGAGCCACACTAGCGGGATACGGGGAGCTGTTTTTT. This sequence encodes CSARATLAGYGELFF. The chain uses TRBV20-1 and TRBJ2-2, with 10 bases lining up with TRBD2. The CDR3 is 15 residues long. Per the germline V gene, CDR1 is DFQATT and CDR2 is SNEGSKA (reference sequence). V was clipped by 1 base and J by 7 bases; unmatched bases: 6.

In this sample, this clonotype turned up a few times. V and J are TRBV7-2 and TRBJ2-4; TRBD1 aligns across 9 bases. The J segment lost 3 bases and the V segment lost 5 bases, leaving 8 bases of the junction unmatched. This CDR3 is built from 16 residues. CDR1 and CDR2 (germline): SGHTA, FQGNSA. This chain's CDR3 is CASSDRDRVNKNIQYF. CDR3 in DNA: TGTGCCAGCAGCGACCGGGACAGGGTGAACAAAAACATTCAGTACTTC. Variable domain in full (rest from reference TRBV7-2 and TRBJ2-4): GAGVSQSPSNKVTEKGKDVELRCDPISGHTALYWYRQSLGQGLEFLIYFQGNSAPDKSGLPSDRFSAERTGGSVSTLTIQRTQQEDSAVYLCASSDRDRVNKNIQYFGAGTRLSVL.

In DNA, the CDR3 is TGTGCCAGCAGCTTAGCGGGGGCAGGGGGGGGAGAGCAGTACTTC. Encoded protein: CASSLAGAGGGEQYF. The chain uses TRBV7-6 and TRBJ2-7; D might be TRBD1 or TRBD2, each matching 7 bases. This CDR3 has 15 residues. Germline CDR1 and CDR2: SGHVS and FNYEAQ. The V gene lost 0 bases and the J gene lost 7 bases, with 16 bases spanning the gap.

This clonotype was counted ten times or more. CDR3 residues: CSAPHPQLAGEGEQFF. CDR3 nucleotides: TGCAGTGCTCCCCATCCTCAACTAGCGGGAGAGGGCGAGCAGTTCTTC. The chain is built from TRBV20-1 and TRBJ2-1; TRBD2 aligns across 11 bases. Per germline, CDR1 DFQATT and CDR2 SNEGSKA (reference sequence). This CDR3 has 16 amino acids. J was trimmed by 10 bases and V by 5 bases; bases with no gene match: 16.

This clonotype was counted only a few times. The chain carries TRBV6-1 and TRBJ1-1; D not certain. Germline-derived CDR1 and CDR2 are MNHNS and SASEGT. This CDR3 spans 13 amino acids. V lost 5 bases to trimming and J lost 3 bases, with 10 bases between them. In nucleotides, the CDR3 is TGTGCCAGCAGTCCTTCCGCCGACACTGAAGCTTTCTTT. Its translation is CASSPSADTEAFF.

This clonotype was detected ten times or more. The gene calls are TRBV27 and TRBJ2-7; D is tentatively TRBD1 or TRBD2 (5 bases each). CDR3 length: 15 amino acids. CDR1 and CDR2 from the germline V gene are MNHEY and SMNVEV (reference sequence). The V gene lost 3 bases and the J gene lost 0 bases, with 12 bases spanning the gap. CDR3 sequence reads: CASSFQWGTSYEQYF. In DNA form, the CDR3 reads TGTGCCAGCAGTTTCCAATGGGGGACCTCCTACGAGCAGTACTTC.

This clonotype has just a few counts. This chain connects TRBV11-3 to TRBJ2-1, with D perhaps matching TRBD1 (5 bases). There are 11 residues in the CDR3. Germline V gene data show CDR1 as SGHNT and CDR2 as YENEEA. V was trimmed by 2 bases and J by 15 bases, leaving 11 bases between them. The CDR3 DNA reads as TGTGCCAGCAGCTTAAGAAAAAGGGGGTTCTTC. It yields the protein CASSLRKRGFF.

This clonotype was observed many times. The CDR3 DNA follows: TGTGCCAGCAGTTACGGCCCTTCGGGACCGACGGAGACCCAGTACTTC. This sequence encodes CASSYGPSGPTETQYF. This chain links TRBV6-5 with TRBJ2-5; D is tentatively TRBD1 or TRBD2 (5 bases each). The CDR3 totals 16 residues. CDR1 and CDR2 from the germline V gene are MNHEY and SVGAGI. The V end lost 2 bases, the J end lost 5 bases, and 18 bases lay between the germline ends.

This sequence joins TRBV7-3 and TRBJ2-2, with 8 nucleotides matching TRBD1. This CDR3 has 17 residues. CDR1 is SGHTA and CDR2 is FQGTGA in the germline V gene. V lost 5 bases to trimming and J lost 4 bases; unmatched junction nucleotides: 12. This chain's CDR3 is CASSPRGRQGSTGELFF. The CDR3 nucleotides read TGTGCCAGCAGCCCTAGGGGCCGACAGGGGAGCACCGGGGAGCTGTTTTTT.

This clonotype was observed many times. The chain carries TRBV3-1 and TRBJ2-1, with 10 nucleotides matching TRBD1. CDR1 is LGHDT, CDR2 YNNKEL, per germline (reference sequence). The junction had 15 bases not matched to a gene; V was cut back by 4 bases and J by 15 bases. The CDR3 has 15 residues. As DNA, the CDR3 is TGTGCCAGCAGCCTAAGGGGGTACGGCGGGACAGGGGTGTTCTTC. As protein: CASSLRGYGGTGVFF.

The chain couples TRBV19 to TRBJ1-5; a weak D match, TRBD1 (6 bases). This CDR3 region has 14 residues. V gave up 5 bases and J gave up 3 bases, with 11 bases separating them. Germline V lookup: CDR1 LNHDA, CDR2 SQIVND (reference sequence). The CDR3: CASSLRDNNQPQHF. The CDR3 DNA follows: TGTGCCAGTAGTCTCCGGGACAACAATCAGCCCCAGCATTTT. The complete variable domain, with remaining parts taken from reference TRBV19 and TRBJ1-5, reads DGGITQSPKYLFRKEGQNVTLSCEQNLNHDAMYWYRQDPGQGLRLIYYSQIVNDFQKGDIAEGYSVSREKKESFPLTVTSAQKNPTAFYLCASSLRDNNQPQHFGDGTRLSIL.

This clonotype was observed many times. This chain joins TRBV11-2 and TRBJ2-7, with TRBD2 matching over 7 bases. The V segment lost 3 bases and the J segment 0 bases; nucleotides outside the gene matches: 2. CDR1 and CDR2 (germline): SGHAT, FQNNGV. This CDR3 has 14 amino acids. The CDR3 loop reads CASSFGTNSYEQYF. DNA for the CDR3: TGTGCCAGCAGCTTCGGGACTAACTCCTACGAGCAGTACTTC.

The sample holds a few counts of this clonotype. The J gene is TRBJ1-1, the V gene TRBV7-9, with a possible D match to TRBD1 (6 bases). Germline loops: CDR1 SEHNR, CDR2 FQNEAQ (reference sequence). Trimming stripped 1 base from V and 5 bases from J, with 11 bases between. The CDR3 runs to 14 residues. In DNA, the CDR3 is TGTGCCAGCAGCTTAGACGGGGGCTGGACTGAAGCTTTCTTT. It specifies CASSLDGGWTEAFF.

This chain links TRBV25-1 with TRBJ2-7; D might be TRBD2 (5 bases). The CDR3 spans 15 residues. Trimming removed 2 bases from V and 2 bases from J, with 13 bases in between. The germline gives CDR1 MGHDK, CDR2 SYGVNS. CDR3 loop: CASSEAEGSTYEQYF. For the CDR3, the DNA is TGTGCCAGCAGTGAAGCCGAGGGTTCAACCTACGAGCAGTACTTC.

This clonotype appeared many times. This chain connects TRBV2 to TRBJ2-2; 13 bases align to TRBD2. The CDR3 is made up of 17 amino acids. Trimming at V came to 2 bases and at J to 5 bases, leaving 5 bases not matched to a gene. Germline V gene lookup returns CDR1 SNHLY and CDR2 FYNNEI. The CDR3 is CASSESTSGGGTGELFF. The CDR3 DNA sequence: TGTGCCAGCAGTGAATCCACTAGCGGGGGGGGGACCGGGGAGCTGTTTTTT.

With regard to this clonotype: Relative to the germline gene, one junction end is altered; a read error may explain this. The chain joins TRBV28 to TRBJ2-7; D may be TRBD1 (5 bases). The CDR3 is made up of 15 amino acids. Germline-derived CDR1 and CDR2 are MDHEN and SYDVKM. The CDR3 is CASGLDRVGRGEQYF. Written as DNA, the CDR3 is TGTGCCAGCGGTTTGGATCGTGTCGGAAGGGGCGAGCAGTACTTC. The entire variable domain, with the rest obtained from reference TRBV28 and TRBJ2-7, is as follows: DVKVTQSSRYLVKRTGEKVFLECVQDMDHENMFWYRQDPGLGLRLIYFSYDVKMKEKGDIPEGYSVSREKKERFSLILESASTNQTSMYLCASGLDRVGRGEQYFGPGTRLTVT.

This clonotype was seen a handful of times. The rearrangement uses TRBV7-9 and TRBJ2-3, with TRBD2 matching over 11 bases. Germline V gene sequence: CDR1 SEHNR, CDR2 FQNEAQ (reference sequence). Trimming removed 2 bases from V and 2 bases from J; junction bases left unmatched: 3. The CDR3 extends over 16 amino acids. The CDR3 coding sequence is TGTGCCAGCAGCTTACTGACTAGCGGGGACACAGATACGCAGTATTTT. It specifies CASSLLTSGDTDTQYF.

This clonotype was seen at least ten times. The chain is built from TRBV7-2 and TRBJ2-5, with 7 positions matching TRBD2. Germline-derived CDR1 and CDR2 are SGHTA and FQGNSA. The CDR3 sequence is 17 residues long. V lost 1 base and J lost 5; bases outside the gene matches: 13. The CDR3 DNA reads TGTGCCAGCAGCTTAGTTCTGGGCGGGGGTTGGTCGGAGACCCAGTACTTC. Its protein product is CASSLVLGGGWSETQYF.

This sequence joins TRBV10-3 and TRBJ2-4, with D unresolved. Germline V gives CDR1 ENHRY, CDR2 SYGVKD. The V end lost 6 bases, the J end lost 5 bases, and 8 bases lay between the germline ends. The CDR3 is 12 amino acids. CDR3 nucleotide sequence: TGTGCCATCAGGGACGGTGAAAACATTCAGTACTTC. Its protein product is CAIRDGENIQYF.